What follows are 26 T cell receptor beta chains derived from one specimen sequenced in a study of blood T cells in healthy people across ages. A second PCR of roughly 7 to 11 cycles used a sample-barcoded 5' primer and a J-beta primer mix. TCRdb ran MiXCR on the 5' RACE reads and lists one entry per CDR3 protein. The data show some 700,000 distinct CDR3 sequences, 35% to 45% seen once. The source material was blood. The receptors were sampled from an older woman in good health.

This sequence joins TRBV12-3 or TRBV12-4 and TRBJ2-1, with 7 bases that match TRBD1. CDR3 length: 14 residues. The ends lost 6 bases at V and 3 bases at J; junction bases unmatched: 5. The CDR3 sequence: CASRGQVGYNEQFF. The CDR3 nucleotides are TGTGCCAGCAGAGGACAGGTTGGCTACAATGAGCAGTTCTTC.

This chain links TRBV28 with TRBJ2-1, with D perhaps matching TRBD2 (6 bases). V lost 4 bases and J 8 bases, leaving 15 bases between the germline ends. Germline assignment: CDR1 MDHEN and CDR2 SYDVKM. The CDR3 has 14 residues. This CDR3 is CASSSNGEVYEQFF. The DNA of the CDR3 is TGTGCCAGCAGTTCTAACGGGGAGGTTTATGAGCAGTTCTTC.

Only a few counts were recorded for this clonotype. The J gene is TRBJ2-5, the V gene TRBV21-1; the table gives TRBD1 as D, unverified against the DNA. TRBV21-1 is given as a pseudogene. The CDR3 extends over 16 amino acids. CDR3 sequence: CASSKWDRWLGETQYF. For the CDR3, the DNA is TGTGCCAGCAGCAAATGGGACAGGTGGTTAGGAGAGACCCAGTACTTC.

This clonotype was detected only a few times. The rearrangement links TRBV9 to TRBJ2-5, with D uncertain. V was clipped by 0 bases and J by 5 bases, with 11 bases between them. CDR3 length: 14 residues. Germline CDR1 SGDLS, CDR2 YYNGEE. CDR3 bases: TGTGCCAGCAGCGTAGCGTCTTGGGCGGAGACCCAGTACTTC. Protein: CASSVASWAETQYF.

This clonotype has a count of ten or more. V usage is TRBV21-1 and J usage is TRBJ2-7. TRBV21-1 is termed a pseudogene. The CDR3 extends over 12 amino acids. The CDR3 spells CAKGWVSYEQYF. The CDR3 DNA is TGTGCCAAAGGGTGGGTTTCCTACGAGCAGTACTTC.

This clonotype was seen more than once but under ten times. The chain uses TRBV29-1 and TRBJ2-3, with TRBD2 matching 9 bases. Looked up from germline, CDR1 is SQVTM and CDR2 is ANQGSEA. Unmatched junction bases numbered 4, after V lost 1 base and J lost 5 bases. This CDR3 contains 14 residues. Here the CDR3 reads CSVEVAGAGDTQYF. CDR3 coding DNA: TGCAGCGTTGAAGTAGCGGGAGCCGGAGATACGCAGTATTTT.

As DNA, the CDR3 is TGTGCCAGCAGACCCGTCGACAGGGGAGTCTGGTACACCTTC. Its translation is CASRPVDRGVWYTF. V is TRBV28 and J is TRBJ1-2; 8 nucleotides agree with TRBD1. There are 14 residues in the CDR3. In germline, CDR1 is MDHEN, CDR2 SYDVKM. V shed 6 bases, J shed 11 bases, and the junction held 14 bases outside the gene matches.

The chain combines TRBV7-6 with TRBJ1-5, with D unresolved. V lost 3 bases and J lost 7, with 10 bases in between. The CDR3 loop spans 13 amino acids. Germline-derived CDR1 and CDR2 are SGHVS and FNYEAQ. CDR3 DNA: TGTGCCAGCAGCTTGGGAGAAGGGCAGCCCCAGCATTTT. This translates into CASSLGEGQPQHF.

V is TRBV21-1 and J is TRBJ2-2; the tabulated D call, TRBD1, remains unverified against the DNA. TRBV21-1 is a pseudogene segment. This CDR3 spans 14 amino acids. The CDR3 DNA follows: TGTGCCAGCGCGGGACAGGGGGCTGTCGGGGAGCTGTTTTTT. It yields the protein CASAGQGAVGELFF.

This clonotype was observed once. The chain joins TRBV6-1 to TRBJ2-7, with 8 positions matching TRBD2. The CDR3 length is 17 residues. Germline assignment: CDR1 MNHNS and CDR2 SASEGT. Trimming cost V 4 bases and J 2 bases; bases outside gene matches: 13. CDR3 DNA sequence: TGTGCCAGCAGTGTATTCGCGGGAGGTACCATTACCTACGAGCAGTACTTC. Protein: CASSVFAGGTITYEQYF.

The CDR3 protein is CASSPGGGGITDTQYF. CDR3 sequence (DNA): TGTGCCAGCAGCCCAGGAGGGGGGGGAATAACAGATACGCAGTATTTT. The chain recombines TRBV7-2 with TRBJ2-3; a weak D match, TRBD2 (7 bases). The CDR3 has 16 amino acids. Between the trimmed V and J ends, which lost 5 bases and 3 bases, there was a span of 18 bases. CDR1 and CDR2 (germline): SGHTA, FQGNSA.

CDR3 sequence: CASSYLDRGNEQFF. CDR3 DNA: TGTGCCAGCAGCTACTTGGACAGGGGCAATGAGCAGTTCTTC. This chain uses TRBV12-3 or TRBV12-4 with TRBJ2-1; the match to TRBD1 covers 9 bases. This CDR3 is 14 amino acids long. The V gene end was trimmed by 6 bases and the J gene end by 6 bases; junction bases not matched to a gene: 6.

The genes are TRBV3-1 and TRBJ2-7; 9 bases map to TRBD2. Germline V lookup: CDR1 LGHDT, CDR2 YNNKEL (reference sequence). The CDR3 covers 14 residues. The junction had 11 bases not matched to a gene; V was cut back by 10 bases and J by 4 bases. The CDR3 loop reads CATSRGSGSYEQYF. The CDR3 coding sequence is TGTGCCACCTCGAGGGGTAGCGGGAGTTACGAGCAGTACTTC.

This clonotype was recorded many times. This rearrangement joins TRBV29-1 to TRBJ2-7; 15 nucleotides agree with TRBD2. Germline trimming cut 3 bases from V and 2 bases from J; bases unmatched to any gene: 2. The CDR3 runs 15 residues. Looked up from germline, CDR1 is SQVTM and CDR2 is ANQGSEA. The CDR3 DNA reads TGCAGCGTTGAGGGACTAGCGGGGGGTCCCTACGAGCAGTACTTC. Translation: CSVEGLAGGPYEQYF.

V usage is TRBV28 and J usage is TRBJ1-1, with D perhaps TRBD1 (6 bases). CDR1 MDHEN and CDR2 SYDVKM come from the germline V gene. The CDR3 totals 15 residues. V was shortened by 2 bases and J by 8 bases, with 18 bases between the two germline ends. CDR3 coding DNA: TGTGCCAGCAGTTTAACAGGCAGGGGCCGCACCGAAGCTTTCTTT. This codes for CASSLTGRGRTEAFF.

The chain uses TRBV20-1 and TRBJ1-2; D gene uncertain. This CDR3 is 15 amino acids long. Germline loops: CDR1 DFQATT, CDR2 SNEGSKA (reference sequence). Trimming took off 0 bases at V and 2 bases at J, with 13 bases between the two ends. The CDR3 sequence is CSARDLVRPNYGYTF. In DNA form, the CDR3 reads TGCAGTGCTAGAGATCTTGTCAGACCAAACTATGGCTACACCTTC.

The rearrangement links TRBV6-2 or TRBV6-3 to TRBJ1-4; D gene uncertain. The V gene lost 2 bases and the J gene lost 5 bases, with 9 bases spanning the gap. CDR3 length: 14 amino acids. The germline V gene encodes CDR1 MNHEY and CDR2 SVGEGT. This chain's CDR3 is CASSYRGVNEKLFF. In DNA, the CDR3 is TGTGCCAGCAGTTACCGGGGAGTCAATGAAAAACTGTTTTTT.

This rearrangement joins TRBV29-1 to TRBJ2-5; no reliable D call. CDR3 length equals 12 residues. V was cut by 7 bases and J by 1 base, with 10 bases left in between. Germline lookup yields CDR1 SQVTM and CDR2 ANQGSEA. The CDR3 sequence: CSATGLQETQYF. The DNA for the CDR3 is TGCAGCGCCACCGGGCTCCAAGAGACCCAGTACTTC.

This chain uses TRBV6-1 with TRBJ2-1; TRBD2 matches 7 bases. Germline values: CDR1 MNHNS, CDR2 SASEGT. The CDR3 spans 17 residues. V trimming: 4 bases; J trimming: 0 bases; junction bases outside the gene matches: 9. CDR3 residues: CASSGGTSVDSYNEQFF. The CDR3 DNA reads TGTGCCAGCAGTGGAGGTACTAGCGTAGACTCCTACAATGAGCAGTTCTTC.

The chain links TRBV7-2 to TRBJ2-7; 9 bases line up with TRBD2. The junction had 16 bases not matched to a gene; V was cut back by 6 bases and J by 7 bases. This CDR3 contains 16 residues. Germline lookup yields CDR1 SGHTA and CDR2 FQGNSA. CDR3 nucleotides: TGTGCCAGCAGTCTAGCGTATGCGGGGGGGTACAATGAGCAGTACTTC. Amino acids: CASSLAYAGGYNEQYF.

This clonotype was counted many times. The rearrangement uses TRBV7-2 and TRBJ2-1; TRBD2 matches 11 bases. Trimming cost V 2 bases and J 0 bases; bases outside gene matches: 9. CDR1 SGHTA and CDR2 FQGNSA come from the germline V gene. The CDR3 sequence is 19 residues long. The CDR3 is CASSLSGTSGARSYNEQFF. The CDR3 coding sequence is TGTGCCAGCAGCTTATCCGGGACTAGCGGAGCCCGCTCCTACAATGAGCAGTTCTTC.

The chain recombines TRBV20-1 with TRBJ1-5; TRBD1 agrees at 7 bases. Germline trimming cut 0 bases from V and 5 bases from J; bases unmatched to any gene: 7. This CDR3 spans 15 amino acids. The V gene's germline CDR1 is DFQATT and CDR2 SNEGSKA (reference sequence). CDR3 in DNA: TGCAGTGCTAGAGATGGTAGGGACAGATATCAGCCCCAGCATTTT. It encodes CSARDGRDRYQPQHF.

The chain uses TRBV30 and TRBJ1-1; D gene ambiguous. Trimming took off 5 bases at V and 2 bases at J, with 15 bases between the two ends. This CDR3 has 14 residues. Germline assignment: CDR1 GTSNPN and CDR2 SVGIG (reference sequence). This chain's CDR3 is CAWCASLGNTEAFF. DNA of the CDR3: TGTGCCTGGTGCGCGAGCCTGGGTAACACTGAAGCTTTCTTT. The full variable domain, completed using reference TRBV30 and TRBJ1-1, is SQTIHQWPATLVQPVGSPLSLECTVEGTSNPNLYWYRQAAGRGLQLLFYSVGIGQISSEVPQNLSASRPQDRQFILSSKKLLLSDSGFYLCAWCASLGNTEAFFGQGTRLTVV.

This clonotype was seen only a few times. This chain links TRBV2 with TRBJ1-2; tentatively, D is TRBD1 (5 bases). Per germline, CDR1 SNHLY and CDR2 FYNNEI. The CDR3 sequence is 14 residues long. Trimming pared 6 bases from V and 1 base from J, leaving 12 bases between. Written as DNA, the CDR3 is TGTGCCAGCAGCCCCGACAGCTTTAACTATGGCTACACCTTC. Translating gives CASSPDSFNYGYTF. Full variable domain (remainder filled in from reference TRBV2 and TRBJ1-2): EPEVTQTPSHQVTQMGQEVILRCVPISNHLYFYWYRQILGQKVEFLVSFYNNEISEKSEIFDDQFSVERPDGSNFTLKIRSTKLEDSAMYFCASSPDSFNYGYTFGSGTRLTVV.

The V call is TRBV12-3 or TRBV12-4, the J call TRBJ2-7; the D call may be TRBD1 or TRBD2 (5 bases each). The CDR3 sequence is 15 residues long. V was clipped by 6 bases and J by 8 bases, with 23 bases between them. Here the CDR3 DNA reads TGTGCCAGCAGCCCTAAGTCCCGGGACCCAATTCAGCAGTACTTC. Residues: CASSPKSRDPIQQYF.

This clonotype was seen a handful of times. A much more abundant neighbour one base away suggests this may be a read error. The gene calls are TRBV12-3 or TRBV12-4 and TRBJ1-2, with 7 bases lining up with TRBD1. Trimming cost V 5 bases and J 0 bases; bases outside gene matches: 3. The CDR3 totals 14 residues. CDR3 loop: CASSVGTANYGYTF. CDR3 DNA sequence: TGTGCCAGCAGTGTTGGGACAGCTAACTATGGCTACACCTTC.